What follows is one T cell receptor beta chain and its context. The antigen remains undetermined. Germline V gene sequence: CDR1 SGHAT, CDR2 FQNNGV. The CDR3 extends over 14 amino acids. The V and J ends lost 2 bases and 6 bases respectively, with 14 bases between them. This sample was taken from a study of Ad26.COV2.S vaccination and SARS-CoV-2 variants. Study-wide background: Ad26.COV2.S arm of COV1001 included the donor. Ad26.COV2.S shots went into the muscle once or twice, 56 days apart. Study-level points and caveats: Spike-specific CD8+ and CD4+ T cell responses reportedly showed substantial breadth after vaccination.

Produced via immunoSEQ multiplex PCR; TCRdb's table is partial and in-frame only. The sample shows 400,000 to 500,000 clones, roughly 90% of them seen only once. Stated treatment: 15 to 20 received Ad26.COV2.S at low or high dose, single or two shots; 5 received placebo; per-sample allocation not given. It was on day 63 after the first vaccine or placebo injection that samples were taken. Expressing Wuhan-strain SARS-CoV-2 spike, an Ad26 vector served as the vaccine. The chain recombines TRBV11-2 with TRBJ2-7, with a possible D match to TRBD2 (7 bases). The receptor's source is a person between 18 and 60 years old who received the Ad26.COV2.S COVID-19 vaccine or a placebo. The sequences come from peripheral blood, collected in a trial of Ad26.COV2.S vaccine versus placebo. The CDR3 DNA sequence: TGTGCCAGCAGCTTATATAGGGGGGGGAGCGAGCAGTACTTC. Protein sequence: CASSLYRGGSEQYF.